The T cell receptor (beta chain) described here comes from a study of T cells in Graves' hyperthyroidism and ophthalmopathy. Across the study: Peripheral blood was taken when the disease was first diagnosed, before any treatment began.

Lactation, pregnancy, other autoimmune disease or uncontrolled infection led to exclusion of patients. Researchers took RNA transcripts and amplified the TCR beta CDR3 regions from them. The TCR CDR3 first-round RT-PCR relied on the HTBI primer set. Each CDR3 protein is one row after TCRdb ran MiXCR on the multiplex PCR reads. The repertoire holds about 740,000 distinct CDR3 sequences, with 14% as singletons. The receptor comes from a woman aged 18-30 years with Graves' hyperthyroidism. The sample comprised blood.

CDR3 residues: CASSGGRRSPDTQYF. CDR3 bases: TGTGCCAGCAGCGGCGGGAGGAGGTCCCCAGATACGCAGTATTTT. V gene TRBV3-1 combines with J gene TRBJ2-3, with 8 bases lining up with TRBD2. This CDR3 comprises 15 residues. Germline assignment: CDR1 LGHDT and CDR2 YNNKEL (reference sequence). Unmatched junction bases numbered 8, after V lost 5 bases and J lost 4 bases.